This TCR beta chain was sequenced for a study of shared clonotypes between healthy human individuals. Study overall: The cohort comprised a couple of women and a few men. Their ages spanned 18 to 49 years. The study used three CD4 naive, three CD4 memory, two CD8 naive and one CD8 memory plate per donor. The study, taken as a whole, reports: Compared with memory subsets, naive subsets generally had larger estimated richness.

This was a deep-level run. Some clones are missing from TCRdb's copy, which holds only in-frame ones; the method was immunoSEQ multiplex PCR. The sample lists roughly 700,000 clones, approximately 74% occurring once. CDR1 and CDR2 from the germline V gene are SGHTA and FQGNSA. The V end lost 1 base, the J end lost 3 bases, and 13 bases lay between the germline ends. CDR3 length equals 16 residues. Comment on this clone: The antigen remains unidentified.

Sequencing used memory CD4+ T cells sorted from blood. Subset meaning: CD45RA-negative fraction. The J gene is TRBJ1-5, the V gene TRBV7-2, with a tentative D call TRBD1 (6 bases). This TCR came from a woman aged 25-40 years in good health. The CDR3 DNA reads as TGTGCCAGCAGCTTAGTAGGGGGGCAACTCAATCAGCCCCAGCATTTT. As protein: CASSLVGGQLNQPQHF.